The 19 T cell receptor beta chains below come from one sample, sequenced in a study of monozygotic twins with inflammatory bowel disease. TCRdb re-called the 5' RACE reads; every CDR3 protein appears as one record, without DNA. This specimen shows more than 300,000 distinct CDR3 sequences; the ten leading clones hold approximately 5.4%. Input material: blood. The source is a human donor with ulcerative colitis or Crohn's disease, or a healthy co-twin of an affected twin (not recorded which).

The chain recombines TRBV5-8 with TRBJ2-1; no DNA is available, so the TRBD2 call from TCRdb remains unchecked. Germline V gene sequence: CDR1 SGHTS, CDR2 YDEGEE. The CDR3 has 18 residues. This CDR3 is CASSDPGLAETATMAGFF.

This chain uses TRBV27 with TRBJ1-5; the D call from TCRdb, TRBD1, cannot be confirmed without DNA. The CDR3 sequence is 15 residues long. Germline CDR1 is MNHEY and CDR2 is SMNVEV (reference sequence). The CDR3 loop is CASSFNRFSNQPQHF.

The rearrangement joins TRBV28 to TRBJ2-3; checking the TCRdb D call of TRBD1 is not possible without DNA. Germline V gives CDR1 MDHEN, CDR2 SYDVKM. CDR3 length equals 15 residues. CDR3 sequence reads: CASAVLAPNTDTQYF.

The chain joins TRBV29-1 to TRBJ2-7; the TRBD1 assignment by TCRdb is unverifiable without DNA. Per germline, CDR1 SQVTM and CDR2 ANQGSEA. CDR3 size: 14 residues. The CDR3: CSVGDRLTFYEQYF.

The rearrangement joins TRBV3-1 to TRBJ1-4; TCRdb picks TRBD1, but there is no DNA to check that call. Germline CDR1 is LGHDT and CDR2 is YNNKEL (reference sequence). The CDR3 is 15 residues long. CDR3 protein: CASSHQTGGDEKLFF.

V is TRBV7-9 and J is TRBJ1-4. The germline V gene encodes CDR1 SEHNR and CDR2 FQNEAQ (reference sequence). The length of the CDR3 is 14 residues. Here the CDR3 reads CASSTTGYNEKLFF.

CDR3 residues: CASSDFIHTVGETQYF. J is TRBJ2-5 and V is TRBV25-1. From germline, CDR1 is MGHDK and CDR2 SYGVNS. CDR3 length: 16 amino acids. Variable domain in full (rest from reference TRBV25-1 and TRBJ2-5): EADIYQTPRYLVIGTGKKITLECSQTMGHDKMYWYQQDPGMELHLIHYSYGVNSTEKGDLSSESTVSRIRTEHFPLTLESARPSHTSQYLCASSDFIHTVGETQYFGPGTRLLVL.

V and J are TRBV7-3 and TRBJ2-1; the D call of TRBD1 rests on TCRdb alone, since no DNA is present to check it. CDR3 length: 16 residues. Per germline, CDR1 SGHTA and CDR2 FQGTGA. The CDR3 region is CASSLTSSGGRNEQFF.

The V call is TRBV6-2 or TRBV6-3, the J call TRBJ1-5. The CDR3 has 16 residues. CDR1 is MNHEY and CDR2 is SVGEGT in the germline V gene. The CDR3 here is CASSYRFGGLNQPQHF.

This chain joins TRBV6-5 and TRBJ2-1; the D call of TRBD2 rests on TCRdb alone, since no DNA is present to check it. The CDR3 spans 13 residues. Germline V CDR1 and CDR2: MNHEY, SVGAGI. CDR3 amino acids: CASSYFGTKEQFF.

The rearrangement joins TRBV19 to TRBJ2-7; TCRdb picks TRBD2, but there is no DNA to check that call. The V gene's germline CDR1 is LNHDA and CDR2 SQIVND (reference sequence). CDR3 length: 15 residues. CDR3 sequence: CASSDPSGPAYEQYF.

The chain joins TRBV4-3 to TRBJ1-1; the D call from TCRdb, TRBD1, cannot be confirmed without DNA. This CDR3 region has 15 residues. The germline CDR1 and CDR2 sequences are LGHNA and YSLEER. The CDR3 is CASSQDRGPGTEAFF.

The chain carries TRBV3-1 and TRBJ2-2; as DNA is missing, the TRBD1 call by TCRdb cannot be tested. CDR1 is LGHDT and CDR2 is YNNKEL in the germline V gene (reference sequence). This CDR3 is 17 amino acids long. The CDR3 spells CASSQLRDRGHTGELFF.

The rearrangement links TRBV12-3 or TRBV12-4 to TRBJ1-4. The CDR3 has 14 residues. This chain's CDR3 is CASRPRGREEKLFF.

The CDR3 here is CASSGRETQYF. The V call is TRBV25-1, the J call TRBJ2-5. Germline V lookup: CDR1 MGHDK, CDR2 SYGVNS. This CDR3 is built from 11 residues.

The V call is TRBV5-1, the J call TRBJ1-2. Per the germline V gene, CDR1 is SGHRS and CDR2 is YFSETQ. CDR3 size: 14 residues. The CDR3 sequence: CASRPGASNYGYTF.

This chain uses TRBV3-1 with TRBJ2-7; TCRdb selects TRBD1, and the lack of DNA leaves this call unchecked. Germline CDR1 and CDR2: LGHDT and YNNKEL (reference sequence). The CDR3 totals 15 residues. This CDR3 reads CASSQVGGGTYEQYF.

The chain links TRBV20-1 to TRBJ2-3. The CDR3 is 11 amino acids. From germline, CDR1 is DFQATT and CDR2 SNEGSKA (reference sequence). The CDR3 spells CSASFADTQYF.

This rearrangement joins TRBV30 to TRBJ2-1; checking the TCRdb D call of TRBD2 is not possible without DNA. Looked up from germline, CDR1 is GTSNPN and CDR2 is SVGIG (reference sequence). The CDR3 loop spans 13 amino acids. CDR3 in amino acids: CAWSREDHNEQFF.